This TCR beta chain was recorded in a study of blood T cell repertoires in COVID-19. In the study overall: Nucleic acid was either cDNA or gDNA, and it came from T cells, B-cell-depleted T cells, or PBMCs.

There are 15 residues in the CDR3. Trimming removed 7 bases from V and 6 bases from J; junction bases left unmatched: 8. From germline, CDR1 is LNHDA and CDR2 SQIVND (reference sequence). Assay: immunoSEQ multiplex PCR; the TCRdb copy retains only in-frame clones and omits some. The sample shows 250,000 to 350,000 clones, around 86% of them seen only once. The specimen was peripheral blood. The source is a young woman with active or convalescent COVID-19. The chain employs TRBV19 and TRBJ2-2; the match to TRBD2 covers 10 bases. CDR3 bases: TGTGCCAGTAAGGAGCGGGGGGGCCAGGCCGGGGAGCTGTTTTTT. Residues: CASKERGGQAGELFF.